What follows is one T cell receptor (beta chain) and its context. Its target is not known. Primers: 60 Vbeta forward and 13 Jbeta reverse. Sequencing was performed with immunoSEQ multiplex PCR; in TCRdb, only in-frame clones are kept and a portion is missing. The profile covers 100,000 to 150,000 clones, with 80% to 90% appearing a single time and roughly 5.2% taken by the ten largest. This sample was included in a study of cytomegalovirus exposure and HLA in healthy donors. On the study more broadly: In terms of ancestry, the Caucasian-associated cluster contained more than 65% of the roughly 400 genotyped donors.

J lost 2 bases, V lost 1 base, and 11 bases had no gene match. The CDR3 is 18 residues long. CDR1 and CDR2 (germline): SGHDN, FVKESK. Study-level points and caveats: Several of the most significant clusters were apparently associated with common viral pathogens in a later analysis. A previous analysis found most TCR beta V segments productive roughly 87% or roughly 30% of the time.

The chain links TRBV14 to TRBJ1-2; 9 nucleotides agree with TRBD1. This receptor was obtained from a woman under 40 in good health and CMV-seronegative. Sequencing was performed on PBMCs. DNA of the CDR3: TGTGCCAGCAGCCAAGGCCTCGGACAGGGGTTTCCAAACTATGGCTACACCTTC. Amino acids: CASSQGLGQGFPNYGYTF.